This TCR beta chain comes out of a study of resident and recirculating memory T cells in vitiligo. Study summary: Samples were epidermis from two lesional and two nonlesional sites, plus PBMCs.

Stable patients also lacked confetti depigmentation, a sign of active vitiligo. Patients who had received treatment within the previous three months were excluded. This clone was recorded only once. The antigen remains unidentified. The repertoire was sequenced with immunoSEQ multiplex PCR; TCRdb's copy has only in-frame clones and lacks some. The sample carries 60,000 to 80,000 clones, more than 85% recorded once. The CDR3 runs 15 residues. The V end was cut by 2 bases, the J end by 4 bases, with 11 bases between. In germline, CDR1 is LNHDA, CDR2 SQIVND (reference sequence). Broader study findings: TCR sequences were not conserved across biopsy sites or patients.

V is TRBV19 and J is TRBJ2-2, with D possibly matching TRBD1 (5 bases). The receptor's source is a male donor with vitiligo. The sample comprised blood. The CDR3 reads CASSIQGISTGELFF. The DNA for the CDR3 is TGTGCCAGTAGTATACAGGGTATAAGCACCGGGGAGCTGTTTTTT.